This passage covers 28 T cell receptor beta chains from one sample sequenced in a study of vaccination and CD4 T cells after COVID-19. An Oncomine TCR Beta short-read assay was used to sequence the DNA from cultured CD4+ T cells. One entry per CDR3 protein, called by TCRdb with MiXCR from the PCR reads. The sample gives 18,000 or so distinct CDR3 sequences, around 46% of which show up once; about 4% is in the top ten. These receptors' antigens are unknown. Treatment in this sample: approximately 9-day PBMC culture with coronavirus spike peptide pools or control peptides (ViraFEST assay). Material: CD4+ T cells from blood, cultured in vitro, obtained before SARS-CoV-2 vaccination. These receptor sequences come from a human donor who had recovered from COVID-19.

This chain connects TRBV20-1 to TRBJ2-3, with 7 positions matching TRBD2. This CDR3 has 15 residues. CDR1 is DFQATT, CDR2 SNEGSKA, per germline (reference sequence). V shed 1 base, J shed 6 bases, and the junction held 10 bases outside the gene matches. CDR3 region: CSARVPGLRVDTQYF. The CDR3 DNA follows: TGCAGTGCTAGAGTACCGGGACTACGAGTTGATACGCAGTATTTT.

The chain uses TRBV7-3 and TRBJ2-1; TRBD2 matches 8 bases. V lost 6 bases, J lost 4 bases, and 14 bases stayed unmatched. The germline gives CDR1 SGHTA, CDR2 FQGTGA. The CDR3 is 17 amino acids. The CDR3 sequence is CASSRGSGVFPYNEQFF. CDR3 sequence (DNA): TGTGCCAGCAGTAGGGGTAGCGGGGTATTTCCGTACAATGAGCAGTTCTTC.

The V call is TRBV7-2, the J call TRBJ2-7; D perhaps matches TRBD1 (5 bases). The CDR3 has 16 residues. CDR1 is SGHTA, CDR2 FQGNSA, per germline. V was clipped by 6 bases and J by 4 bases, with 22 bases between them. For the CDR3, the DNA is TGTGCCAGCAGGACGGGTGGGGCAGGTAAAGTGTACGAGCAGTACTTC. This translates into CASRTGGAGKVYEQYF. Full variable domain (rest looked up from reference TRBV7-2 and TRBJ2-7): GAGVSQSPSNKVTEKGKDVELRCDPISGHTALYWYRQSLGQGLEFLIYFQGNSAPDKSGLPSDRFSAERTGGSVSTLTIQRTQQEDSAVYLCASRTGGAGKVYEQYFGPGTRLTVT.

The V gene is TRBV2, the J gene TRBJ1-5; D not certain. The germline CDR1 and CDR2 sequences are SNHLY and FYNNEI. The CDR3 is made up of 12 amino acids. V was shortened by 8 bases and J by 3 bases, with 8 bases between the two germline ends. The CDR3 protein is CASADSNQPQHF. The CDR3 region has the DNA TGTGCCAGCGCTGACTCCAATCAGCCCCAGCATTTT.

This clonotype turned up a few times. The CDR3 region is CASSNRDRNTEAFF. CDR3 bases: TGTGCCAGCAGTAACCGGGACAGGAACACTGAAGCTTTCTTT. The V call is TRBV27, the J call TRBJ1-1, with 7 bases lining up with TRBD1. Germline V gene sequence: CDR1 MNHEY, CDR2 SMNVEV (reference sequence). V lost 5 bases, J lost 1 base, and 4 bases stayed unmatched. The CDR3 spans 14 residues.

The V call is TRBV7-3, the J call TRBJ1-6; D remains unclear. This CDR3 spans 14 amino acids. Per the germline V gene, CDR1 is SGHTA and CDR2 is FQGTGA. V was trimmed by 1 base and J by 10 bases, leaving 11 bases between them. DNA of the CDR3: TGTGCCAGCAGCTTAAAGGATAGGGTGTCACCCCTCCACTTT. Its translation is CASSLKDRVSPLHF. The entire variable domain, with the rest obtained from reference TRBV7-3 and TRBJ1-6, is as follows: GAGVSQTPSNKVTEKGKYVELRCDPISGHTALYWYRQSLGQGPEFLIYFQGTGAADDSGLPNDRFFAVRPEGSVSTLKIQRTERGDSAVYLCASSLKDRVSPLHFGNGTRLTVT.

Comment on this clonotype: An end of the junction does not agree with germline; a read error may underlie this. This chain connects TRBV27 to TRBJ1-5; D ambiguous. CDR3 length: 15 residues. Per the germline V gene, CDR1 is MNHEY and CDR2 is SMNVEV (reference sequence). DNA of the CDR3: TGTGCCAGCAGCCCCGGAGAGGGTTGGAATCAGCTCCAGCATTTT. It translates to CASSPGEGWNQLQHF.

This chain links TRBV7-8 with TRBJ2-7; TRBD2 is a possible D gene (5 bases). CDR1 is SGHVS and CDR2 is FQNEAQ in the germline V gene. CDR3 length: 14 residues. The V end lost 5 bases, the J end lost 0 bases, and 11 bases lay between the germline ends. Here the CDR3 DNA reads TGTGCCAGCAGCCGTGGACTCCGCTCCTACGAGCAGTACTTC. It translates to CASSRGLRSYEQYF.

This chain uses TRBV7-8 with TRBJ1-1; D unclear. Trimming took off 0 bases at V and 4 bases at J, with 6 bases between the two ends. Germline V lookup: CDR1 SGHVS, CDR2 FQNEAQ. CDR3 size: 13 residues. This CDR3 reads CASSLALSTEAFF. CDR3 in DNA: TGTGCCAGCAGCTTAGCTTTAAGCACTGAAGCTTTCTTT.

Only one count was recorded for this clonotype. The chain employs TRBV12-3 or TRBV12-4 and TRBJ1-5, with TRBD1 matching over 7 bases. This CDR3 spans 14 amino acids. The trim removed 6 bases at V and 11 bases at J, leaving 13 bases unmatched. The CDR3 bases are TGTGCCAGCAGCTCCGGGACAGACTACCTTTCCCAGCATTTT. It translates to CASSSGTDYLSQHF.

The gene calls are TRBV7-9 and TRBJ2-7; possible D gene TRBD2, 5 bases. CDR3 length: 18 residues. V was pared by 5 bases and J by 5 bases, with 28 bases between. Germline CDR1 is SEHNR and CDR2 is FQNEAQ (reference sequence). The CDR3 here is CASSQSLIRAGKADEQYF. The CDR3 region has the DNA TGTGCCAGCAGCCAATCTTTAATTCGGGCGGGCAAGGCGGACGAGCAGTACTTC.

This chain links TRBV28 with TRBJ2-7, with TRBD1 as a possible D gene (6 bases). V gave up 5 bases and J gave up 3 bases, with 14 bases separating them. The CDR3 length is 14 residues. The germline V gene has CDR1 MDHEN and CDR2 SYDVKM. The CDR3, as DNA: TGTGCCAGCAGTGTCTCCCAGGGGCACTACGAGCAGTACTTC. Protein: CASSVSQGHYEQYF.

The chain is built from TRBV19 and TRBJ1-1; D call uncertain. CDR3 length: 15 amino acids. The V end was cut by 8 bases, the J end by 4 bases, with 20 bases between. Germline assignment: CDR1 LNHDA and CDR2 SQIVND (reference sequence). The CDR3 protein is CASALAGGLSTEAFF. For the CDR3, the DNA is TGTGCCAGTGCCCTGGCCGGAGGGCTGAGCACTGAAGCTTTCTTT.

The rearrangement uses TRBV7-3 and TRBJ2-7, with TRBD1 identical over 7 bases. V lost 3 bases, J lost 3 bases, and 11 bases stayed unmatched. The CDR3 totals 16 residues. In germline, CDR1 is SGHTA, CDR2 FQGTGA. CDR3 loop: CASSFPRDREYYEQYF. The CDR3 bases are TGTGCCAGCAGCTTCCCCCGGGACAGAGAATACTACGAGCAGTACTTC.

In its sample, this clonotype was seen a few times. The chain uses TRBV20-1 and TRBJ2-3; 7 bases agree with TRBD1. V was clipped by 6 bases and J by 0 bases; unmatched bases: 6. This CDR3 contains 14 residues. Germline V gene lookup returns CDR1 DFQATT and CDR2 SNEGSKA (reference sequence). CDR3 in DNA: TGCAGTGCCCGGGACAGACCTAGCACAGATACGCAGTATTTT. Protein sequence: CSARDRPSTDTQYF.

This chain links TRBV7-2 with TRBJ1-1, with TRBD1 matching 8 bases. J lost 1 base, V lost 5 bases, and 9 bases had no gene match. The CDR3 has 16 residues. The germline CDR1 and CDR2 sequences are SGHTA and FQGNSA. The CDR3, as DNA: TGTGCCAGCAGCCGAAGACACGGACAGGGGAACACTGAAGCTTTCTTT. The encoded protein is CASSRRHGQGNTEAFF.

The genes are TRBV7-2 and TRBJ1-2; D gene ambiguous. V shed 2 bases and J shed 6 bases, with 13 bases lying between them. Germline V CDR1 and CDR2: SGHTA, FQGNSA. The CDR3 sequence is 14 residues long. Here the CDR3 reads CASSLQKEAHGYTF. The CDR3 coding sequence is TGTGCCAGCAGCTTACAAAAAGAGGCTCATGGCTACACCTTC.

This sequence joins TRBV7-2 and TRBJ2-1; 9 nucleotides line up with TRBD1. This CDR3 comprises 15 residues. Germline V gene sequence: CDR1 SGHTA, CDR2 FQGNSA. The ends lost 5 bases at V and 4 bases at J; junction bases unmatched: 6. The CDR3 region has the DNA TGTGCCAGCAGCCTCGGGACAGGGCCTTACAATGAGCAGTTCTTC. It codes for CASSLGTGPYNEQFF.

This CDR3 reads CASSPGLAGEGTQETQYF. The DNA for the CDR3 is TGTGCCAGCAGCCCGGGACTAGCGGGAGAGGGGACCCAAGAGACCCAGTACTTC. J is TRBJ2-5 and V is TRBV6-1, with 14 bases aligning to TRBD2. Per germline, CDR1 MNHNS and CDR2 SASEGT. Unmatched junction bases numbered 10, after V lost 6 bases and J lost 1 base. The CDR3 totals 18 residues.

The gene calls are TRBV7-2 and TRBJ1-1; the D gene is possibly TRBD1 (5 bases). V was shortened by 5 bases and J by 3 bases, with 13 bases between the two germline ends. Germline-derived CDR1 and CDR2 are SGHTA and FQGNSA. The CDR3 consists of 14 residues. This CDR3 reads CASSPRQGYTEAFF. Written as DNA, the CDR3 is TGTGCCAGCAGCCCCCGGCAGGGATACACTGAAGCTTTCTTT.

J is TRBJ2-5 and V is TRBV19, with TRBD2 identical over 12 bases. CDR1 is LNHDA, CDR2 SQIVND, per germline (reference sequence). This CDR3 is 15 amino acids long. The trim removed 4 bases at V and 5 bases at J, leaving 5 bases unmatched. The CDR3 spells CASSNGLAGLETQYF. CDR3 coding DNA: TGTGCCAGTAGTAACGGACTAGCGGGGTTGGAGACCCAGTACTTC.

The chain employs TRBV5-1 and TRBJ1-1, with D perhaps matching TRBD1 (5 bases). V lost 4 bases to trimming and J lost 1 base, with 17 bases between them. CDR3 length equals 16 residues. In germline, CDR1 is SGHRS, CDR2 YFSETQ. The CDR3 loop is CASSLSPIGQNTEAFF. DNA of the CDR3: TGCGCCAGCAGCCTCTCCCCTATCGGACAGAACACTGAAGCTTTCTTT.

The rearrangement uses TRBV5-6 and TRBJ1-2; D might be TRBD1 (6 bases). Germline CDR1 reads SGHDT; CDR2 reads YYEEEE. The CDR3 runs 14 residues. Trimming left V 6 bases short and J 5 bases short, with 17 bases between. The CDR3 coding sequence is TGTGCCAGCACCTCGCGGGGGCTGCGTTATGGCTACACCTTC. It codes for CASTSRGLRYGYTF. Full variable domain (outside the CDR3, taken from reference TRBV5-6 and TRBJ1-2): DAGVTQSPTHLIKTRGQQVTLRCSPKSGHDTVSWYQQALGQGPQFIFQYYEEEERQRGNFPDRFSGHQFPNYSSELNVNALLLGDSALYLCASTSRGLRYGYTFGSGTRLTVV.

The V gene is TRBV6-5, the J gene TRBJ1-1; 10 positions match TRBD1. Germline V lookup: CDR1 MNHEY, CDR2 SVGAGI. The V and J ends lost 4 bases and 5 bases, in that order; junction bases with no gene match: 7. CDR3 size: 15 residues. In DNA, the CDR3 is TGTGCCAGCAGTTCTTCCGGGACAGGGGTTACTGAAGCTTTCTTT. This encodes CASSSSGTGVTEAFF.

The J gene is TRBJ1-1, the V gene TRBV6-1; TRBD1 might be the D (6 bases). This CDR3 region has 11 residues. Germline values: CDR1 MNHNS, CDR2 SASEGT. Trimming stripped 8 bases from V and 9 bases from J, with 13 bases between. CDR3 protein: CASFYRDKAFF. The CDR3 DNA reads as TGTGCCAGCTTCTACCGGGACAAAGCTTTCTTT.

The V gene is TRBV20-1, the J gene TRBJ2-7; 8 nucleotides align to TRBD1. Germline lookup yields CDR1 DFQATT and CDR2 SNEGSKA (reference sequence). The CDR3 runs to 15 residues. The V gene end was trimmed by 1 base and the J gene end by 3 bases; junction bases not matched to a gene: 8. The CDR3 region is CSARGRTGSSYEQYF. The CDR3 region has the DNA TGCAGTGCTAGAGGCCGGACAGGGTCGAGCTACGAGCAGTACTTC.

This clonotype turned up a few times. The chain is built from TRBV7-2 and TRBJ1-1, with D perhaps TRBD1 (5 bases). The ends were cut back, 5 bases at V and 4 bases at J, with 14 bases in the middle. CDR1 SGHTA and CDR2 FQGNSA come from the germline V gene. CDR3 length equals 14 residues. The DNA of the CDR3 is TGTGCCAGCAGCCCCGTAGGGACGAGCACTGAAGCTTTCTTT. Encoded protein: CASSPVGTSTEAFF.

V gene TRBV7-2 combines with J gene TRBJ1-5; D not certain. Germline V gene sequence: CDR1 SGHTA, CDR2 FQGNSA. CDR3 length: 13 residues. Trimming shortened V by 1 base and J by 4 bases, and 5 bases separated the two germline ends. CDR3 region: CASSLVENQPQHF. The CDR3 coding sequence is TGTGCCAGCAGCTTAGTAGAGAATCAGCCCCAGCATTTT.